The present T cell receptor beta chain was sequenced within a study of identical twins. This clonotype was recorded a few times. Its antigen is as yet unknown. TCRdb independently ran MiXCR on the 5' RACE reads; one entry per CDR3 protein. The profile covers 650,000 to 800,000 distinct CDR3 sequences, with more than 6.5% appearing a single time and more than 0.75% taken by the ten largest. Study observations and caveats: It was possible that invariant MAIT and iNKT cells partly confounded the zero-insertion analyses. Abundant cord blood beta clonotypes carried fewer insertions; memory repertoires showed none.

The same data also went into a second study, on yellow fever vaccine responses in identical twins.

Sample: PBMCs. This receptor was taken from a woman between 18 and 30 years old in good health.

The CDR3 loop reads CASSTRLAGEWELFF. The CDR3 DNA reads TGTGCCAGCAGTACAAGACTAGCGGGAGAGTGGGAGCTGTTTTTT. The chain joins TRBV6-1 to TRBJ2-2; 12 bases map to TRBD2. The ends lost 5 bases at V and 9 bases at J; junction bases unmatched: 7. CDR3 length equals 15 residues. Looked up from germline, CDR1 is MNHNS and CDR2 is SASEGT.